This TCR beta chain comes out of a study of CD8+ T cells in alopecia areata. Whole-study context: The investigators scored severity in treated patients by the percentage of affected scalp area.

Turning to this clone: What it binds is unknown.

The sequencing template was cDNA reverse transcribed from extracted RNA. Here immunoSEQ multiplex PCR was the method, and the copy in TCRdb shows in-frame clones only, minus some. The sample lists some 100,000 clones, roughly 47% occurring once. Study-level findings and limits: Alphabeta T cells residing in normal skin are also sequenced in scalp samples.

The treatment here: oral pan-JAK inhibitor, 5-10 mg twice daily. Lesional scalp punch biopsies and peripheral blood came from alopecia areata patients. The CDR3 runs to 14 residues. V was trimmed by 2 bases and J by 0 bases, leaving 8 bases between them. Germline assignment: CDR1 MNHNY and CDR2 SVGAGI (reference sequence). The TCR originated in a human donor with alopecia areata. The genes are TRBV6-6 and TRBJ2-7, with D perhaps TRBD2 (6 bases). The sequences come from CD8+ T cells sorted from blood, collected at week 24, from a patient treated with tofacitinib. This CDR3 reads CASSYERVSYEQYF. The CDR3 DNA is TGTGCCAGCAGTTACGAGCGGGTCTCCTACGAGCAGTACTTC.